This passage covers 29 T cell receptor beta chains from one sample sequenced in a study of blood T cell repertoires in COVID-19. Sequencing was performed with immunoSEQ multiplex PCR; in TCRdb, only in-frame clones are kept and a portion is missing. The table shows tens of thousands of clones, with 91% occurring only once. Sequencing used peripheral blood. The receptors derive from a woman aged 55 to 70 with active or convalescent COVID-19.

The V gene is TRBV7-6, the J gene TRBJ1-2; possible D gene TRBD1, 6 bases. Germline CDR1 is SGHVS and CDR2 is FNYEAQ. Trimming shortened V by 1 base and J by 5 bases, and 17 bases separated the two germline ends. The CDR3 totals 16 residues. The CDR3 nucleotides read TGTGCCAGCAGCTTAGAACAGGGATTAAGGGATTATGGCTACACCTTC. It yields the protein CASSLEQGLRDYGYTF.

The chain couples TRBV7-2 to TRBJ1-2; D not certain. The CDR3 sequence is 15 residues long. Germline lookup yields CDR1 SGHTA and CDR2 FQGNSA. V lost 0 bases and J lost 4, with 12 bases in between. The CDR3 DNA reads TGTGCCAGCAGCTTAGCGAGGGAACAGTTCTATGGCTACACCTTC. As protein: CASSLAREQFYGYTF.

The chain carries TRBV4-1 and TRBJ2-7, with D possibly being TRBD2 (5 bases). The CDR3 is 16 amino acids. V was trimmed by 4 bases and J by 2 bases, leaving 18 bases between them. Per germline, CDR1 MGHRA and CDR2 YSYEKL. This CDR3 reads CASSRWTGSGAYEQYF. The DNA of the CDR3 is TGCGCCAGCAGCCGATGGACCGGTTCCGGGGCCTACGAGCAGTACTTC.

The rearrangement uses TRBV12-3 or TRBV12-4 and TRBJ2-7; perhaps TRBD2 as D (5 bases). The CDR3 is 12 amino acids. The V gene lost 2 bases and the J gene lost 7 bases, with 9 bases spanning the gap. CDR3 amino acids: CASSLSRAEQYF. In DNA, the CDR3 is TGTGCCAGCAGTTTATCGAGGGCTGAGCAGTACTTC.

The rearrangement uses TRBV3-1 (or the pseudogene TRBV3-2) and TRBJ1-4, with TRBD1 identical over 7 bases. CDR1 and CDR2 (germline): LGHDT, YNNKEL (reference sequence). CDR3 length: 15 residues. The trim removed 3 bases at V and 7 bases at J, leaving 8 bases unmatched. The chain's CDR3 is CASSQSTGLSEKLFF. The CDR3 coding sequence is TGTGCCAGCAGCCAGTCGACAGGGTTGAGTGAAAAACTGTTTTTT.

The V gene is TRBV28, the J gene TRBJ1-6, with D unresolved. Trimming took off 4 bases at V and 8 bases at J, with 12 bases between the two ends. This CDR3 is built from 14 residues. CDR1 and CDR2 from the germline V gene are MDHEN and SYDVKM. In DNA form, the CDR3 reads TGTGCCAGCAGTTCGGGTGGAAGCTATTCACCCCTCCACTTT. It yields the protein CASSSGGSYSPLHF.

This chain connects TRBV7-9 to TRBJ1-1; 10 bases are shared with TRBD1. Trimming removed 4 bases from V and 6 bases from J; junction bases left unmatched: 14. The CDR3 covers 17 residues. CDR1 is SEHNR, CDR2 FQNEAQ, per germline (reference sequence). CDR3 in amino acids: CASSSIKTGTGVPEAFF. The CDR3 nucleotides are TGTGCCAGCAGCTCTATAAAGACCGGGACAGGGGTCCCTGAAGCTTTCTTT.

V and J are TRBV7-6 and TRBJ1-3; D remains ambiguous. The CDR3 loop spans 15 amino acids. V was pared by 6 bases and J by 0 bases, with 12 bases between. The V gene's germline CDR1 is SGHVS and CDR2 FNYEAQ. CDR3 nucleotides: TGTGCCAGCAGAATAAACAGCTACTCTGGAAACACCATATATTTT. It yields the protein CASRINSYSGNTIYF.

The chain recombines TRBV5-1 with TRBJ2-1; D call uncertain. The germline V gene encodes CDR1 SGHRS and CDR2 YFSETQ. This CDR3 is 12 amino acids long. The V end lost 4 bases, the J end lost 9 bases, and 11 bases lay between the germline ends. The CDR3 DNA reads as TGCGCCAGCAGCCGTAGCATGAGTGAGCAGTTCTTC. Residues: CASSRSMSEQFF.

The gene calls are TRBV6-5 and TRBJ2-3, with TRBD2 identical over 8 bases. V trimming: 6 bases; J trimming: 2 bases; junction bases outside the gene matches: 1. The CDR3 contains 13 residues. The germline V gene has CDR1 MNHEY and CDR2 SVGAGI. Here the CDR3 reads CASSGRDTDTQYF. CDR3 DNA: TGTGCCAGCAGCGGGAGGGACACAGATACGCAGTATTTT.

This chain's CDR3 is CASSQDRDEQYF. The CDR3 DNA sequence: TGTGCCAGCAGCCAAGATCGGGACGAGCAGTACTTC. The genes are TRBV3-1 (or the pseudogene TRBV3-2) and TRBJ2-7; D call uncertain. The V and J ends lost 0 bases and 5 bases respectively, with 5 bases between them. The germline V gene encodes CDR1 LGHDT and CDR2 YNNKEL (reference sequence). This CDR3 has 12 amino acids.

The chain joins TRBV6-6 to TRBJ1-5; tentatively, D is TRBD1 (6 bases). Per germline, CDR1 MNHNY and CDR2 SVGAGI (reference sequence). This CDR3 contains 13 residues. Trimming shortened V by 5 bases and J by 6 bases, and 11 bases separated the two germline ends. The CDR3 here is CASSRGSGQPQHF. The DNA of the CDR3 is TGTGCCAGCAGTAGGGGGTCCGGTCAGCCCCAGCATTTT.

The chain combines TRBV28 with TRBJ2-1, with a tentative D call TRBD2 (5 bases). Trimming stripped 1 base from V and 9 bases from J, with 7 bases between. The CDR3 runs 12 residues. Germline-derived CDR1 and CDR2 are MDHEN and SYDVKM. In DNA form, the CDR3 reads TGTGCCAGCAGTTTATTCGAGGGTGAGCAGTTCTTC. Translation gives CASSLFEGEQFF.

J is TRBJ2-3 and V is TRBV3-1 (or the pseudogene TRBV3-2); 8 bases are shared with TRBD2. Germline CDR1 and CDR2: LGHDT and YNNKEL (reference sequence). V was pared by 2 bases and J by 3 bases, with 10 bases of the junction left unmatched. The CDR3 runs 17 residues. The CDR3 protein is CASSQLAGPLGTDTQYF. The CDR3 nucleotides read TGTGCCAGCAGCCAACTAGCGGGCCCCCTGGGGACAGATACGCAGTATTTT.

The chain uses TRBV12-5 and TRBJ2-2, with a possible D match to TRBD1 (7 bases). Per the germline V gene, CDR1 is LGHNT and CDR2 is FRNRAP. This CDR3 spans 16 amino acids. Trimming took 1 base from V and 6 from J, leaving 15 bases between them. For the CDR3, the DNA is TGTGCTAGTGGTTTGGGCTTAGCAGGGGGGCCCGGGGAGCTGTTTTTT. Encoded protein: CASGLGLAGGPGELFF.

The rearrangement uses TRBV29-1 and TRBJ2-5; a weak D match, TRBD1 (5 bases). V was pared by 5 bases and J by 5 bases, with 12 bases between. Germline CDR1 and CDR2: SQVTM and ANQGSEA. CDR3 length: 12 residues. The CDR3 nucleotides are TGCAGCGTTCAAGGCAGGGATGAGACCCAGTACTTC. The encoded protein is CSVQGRDETQYF.

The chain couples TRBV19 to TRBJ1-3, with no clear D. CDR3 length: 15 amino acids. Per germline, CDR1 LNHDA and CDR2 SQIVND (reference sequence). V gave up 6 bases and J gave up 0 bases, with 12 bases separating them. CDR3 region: CASSLTAGSGNTIYF. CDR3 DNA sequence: TGTGCCAGTAGCCTCACAGCAGGCTCTGGAAACACCATATATTTT. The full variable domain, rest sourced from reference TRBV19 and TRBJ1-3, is DGGITQSPKYLFRKEGQNVTLSCEQNLNHDAMYWYRQDPGQGLRLIYYSQIVNDFQKGDIAEGYSVSREKKESFPLTVTSAQKNPTAFYLCASSLTAGSGNTIYFGEGSWLTVV.

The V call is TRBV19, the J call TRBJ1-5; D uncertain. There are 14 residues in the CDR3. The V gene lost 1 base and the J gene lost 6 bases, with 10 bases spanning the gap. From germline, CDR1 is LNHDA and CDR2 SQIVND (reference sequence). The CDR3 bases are TGTGCCAGTAGTATAGGAAAATCGGGTCAGCCCCAGCATTTT. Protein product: CASSIGKSGQPQHF.

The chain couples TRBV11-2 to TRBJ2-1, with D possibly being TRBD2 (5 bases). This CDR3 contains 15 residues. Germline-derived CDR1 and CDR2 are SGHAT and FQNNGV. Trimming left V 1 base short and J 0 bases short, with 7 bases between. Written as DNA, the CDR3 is TGTGCCAGCAGCTTAGCGGGGAACTCCTACAATGAGCAGTTCTTC. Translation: CASSLAGNSYNEQFF.

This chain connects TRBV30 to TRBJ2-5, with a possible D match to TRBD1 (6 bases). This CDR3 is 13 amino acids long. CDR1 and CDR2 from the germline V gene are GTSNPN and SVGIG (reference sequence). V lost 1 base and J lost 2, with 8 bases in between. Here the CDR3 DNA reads TGTGCCTGGAGTGGTGGACAGCAAGAGACCCAGTACTTC. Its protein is CAWSGGQQETQYF.

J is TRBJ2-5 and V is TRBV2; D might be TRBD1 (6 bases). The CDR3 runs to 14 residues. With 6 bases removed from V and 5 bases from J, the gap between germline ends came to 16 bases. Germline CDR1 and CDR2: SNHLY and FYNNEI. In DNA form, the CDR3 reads TGTGCCAGCAGAGTGGACAGCTTCGGGGAGACCCAGTACTTC. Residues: CASRVDSFGETQYF.

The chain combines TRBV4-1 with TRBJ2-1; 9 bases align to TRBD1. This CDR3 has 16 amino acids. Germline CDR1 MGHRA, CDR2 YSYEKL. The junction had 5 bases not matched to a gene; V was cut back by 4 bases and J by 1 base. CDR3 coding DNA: TGCGCCAGCAGCCTGAGGGGGACAGGGTCCTACAATGAGCAGTTCTTC. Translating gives CASSLRGTGSYNEQFF.

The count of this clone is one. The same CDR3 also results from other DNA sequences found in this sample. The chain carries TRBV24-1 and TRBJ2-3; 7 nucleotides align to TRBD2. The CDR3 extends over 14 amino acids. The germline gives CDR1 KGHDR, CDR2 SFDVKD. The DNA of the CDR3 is TGTGCTACCGGACTAGACCTATCCACAGATACGCAGTATTTT. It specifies CATGLDLSTDTQYF.

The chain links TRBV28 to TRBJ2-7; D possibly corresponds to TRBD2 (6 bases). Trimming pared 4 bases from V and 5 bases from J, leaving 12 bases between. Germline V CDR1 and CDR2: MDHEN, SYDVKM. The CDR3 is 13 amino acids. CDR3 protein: CASSSAGIDEQYF. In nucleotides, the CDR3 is TGTGCCAGCAGTTCCGCGGGGATTGACGAGCAGTACTTC.

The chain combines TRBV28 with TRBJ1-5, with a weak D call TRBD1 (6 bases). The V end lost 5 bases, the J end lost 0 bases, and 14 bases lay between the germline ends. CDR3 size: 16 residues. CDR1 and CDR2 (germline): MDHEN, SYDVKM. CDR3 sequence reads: CASSPITGYSNQPQHF. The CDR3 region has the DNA TGTGCCAGCAGTCCCATTACAGGGTATAGCAATCAGCCCCAGCATTTT.

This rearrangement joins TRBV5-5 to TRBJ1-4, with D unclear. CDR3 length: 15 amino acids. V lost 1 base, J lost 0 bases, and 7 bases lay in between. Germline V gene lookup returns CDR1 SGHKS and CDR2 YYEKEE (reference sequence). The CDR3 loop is CASSLMAATNEKLFF. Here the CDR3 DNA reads TGTGCCAGCAGCTTGATGGCTGCAACTAATGAAAAACTGTTTTTT.

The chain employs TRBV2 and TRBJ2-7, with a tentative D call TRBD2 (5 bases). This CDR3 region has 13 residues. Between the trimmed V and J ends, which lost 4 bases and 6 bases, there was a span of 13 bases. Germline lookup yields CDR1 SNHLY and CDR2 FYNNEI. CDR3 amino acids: CASSGSLVGEQYF. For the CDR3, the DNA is TGTGCCAGCAGTGGGTCACTAGTAGGCGAGCAGTACTTC.

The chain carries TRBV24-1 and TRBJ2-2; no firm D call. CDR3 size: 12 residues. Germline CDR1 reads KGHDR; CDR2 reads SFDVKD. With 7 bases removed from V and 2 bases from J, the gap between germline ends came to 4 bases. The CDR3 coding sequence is TGTGCCACCAGACAAAACACCGGGGAGCTGTTTTTT. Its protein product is CATRQNTGELFF.

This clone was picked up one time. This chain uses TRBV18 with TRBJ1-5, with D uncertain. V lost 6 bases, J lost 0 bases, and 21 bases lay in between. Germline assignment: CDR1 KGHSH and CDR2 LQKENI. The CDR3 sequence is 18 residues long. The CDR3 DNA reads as TGTGCCAGCTCTCCCACTCCTCAGACACGTTATAGCAATCAGCCCCAGCATTTT. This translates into CASSPTPQTRYSNQPQHF.